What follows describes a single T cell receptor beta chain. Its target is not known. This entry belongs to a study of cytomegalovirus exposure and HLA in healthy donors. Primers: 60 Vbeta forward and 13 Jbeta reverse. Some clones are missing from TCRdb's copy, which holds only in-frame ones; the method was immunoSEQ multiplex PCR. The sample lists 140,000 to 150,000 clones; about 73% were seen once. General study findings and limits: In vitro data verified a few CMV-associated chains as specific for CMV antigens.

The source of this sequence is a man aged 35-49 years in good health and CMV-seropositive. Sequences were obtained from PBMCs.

The CDR3 spells CASSVTGTHTYNEQFF. CDR3 DNA: TGCGCCAGCAGCGTCACCGGGACTCACACTTACAATGAGCAGTTCTTC. The chain is built from TRBV5-1 and TRBJ2-1; TRBD2 is a possible D gene (6 bases). CDR1 is SGHRS and CDR2 is YFSETQ in the germline V gene. Trimming stripped 4 bases from V and 4 bases from J, with 18 bases between. This CDR3 spans 16 amino acids. Drawing the rest from reference TRBV5-1 and TRBJ2-1, the complete variable domain is KAGVTQTPRYLIKTRGQQVTLSCSPISGHRSVSWYQQTPGQGLQFLFEYFSETQRNKGNFPGRFSGRQFSNSRSEMNVSTLELGDSALYLCASSVTGTHTYNEQFFGPGTRLTVL.